Listed here is a single TCR beta chain. This clone was detected a few times. What this receptor recognizes is not known. Being a mouse receptor, it is described with mouse gene labels and germline sequences. The observed sequence ends 4 residues before the CDR3 terminus, with the missing tail filled in from the germline J gene. The data stem from a study of CD8+ T cells in alopecia areata (dated by TCRdb to the late 2010s). About the investigation overall: Skin from C3H/HeJ donors with spontaneous alopecia (6-12 months old) was grafted onto female C3H/HeJ recipients that were roughly 7-11 weeks old. RNA was obtained with the PAXgene miRNA kit for fixed scalp, the miRNeasy kit for PBMCs, and the RNeasy kit for mouse skin. Clonality in the scalp was compared among normal scalp (n=4), patchy alopecia areata scalp (n=8), and alopecia totalis/universalis scalp (n=8). immunoSEQ multiplex PCR using 35 Vbeta forward primers and 13 Jbeta reverse primers was used to amplify TCRbeta CDR3 regions. On the human side, TCRbeta sequencing was run on scalp tissue and on sorted CD4+ and CD8+ peripheral blood T cells from healthy controls and from alopecia areata patients with either patchy or totalis/universalis disease. To study T cell clonal expansion in alopecia areata, the researchers applied high-throughput TCRbeta sequencing to both the C3H/HeJ mouse model and human patients. Overall results and qualifications from the work: Compared with mice, TCR sequences shared between patients were less clear, possibly partly because of HLA diversity across the patient population. Higher clonality and more expanded CD8+ clones were observed in lesional scalp than in normal scalp, particularly in alopecia totalis/universalis, a finding suggestive of antigenic drive. Scalp TCR repertoire analysis is complicated because resident alphabeta T cells in normal human skin are also sequenced, whereas mouse skin is dominated by gammadelta T cells.

Trimming accounts for 4 bases at V and 0 bases at J, while the number of junction bases matched to no gene is 6. For CDR1 and CDR2, the germline V gene (reference sequence) lists FNHDT and SITEND. Including the terminal cysteine and phenylalanine, the CDR3 comprises 16 residues. The DNA covers only part of the CDR3, 36 bases in frame from base 1. Libraries were prepared through the immunoSEQ multiplex PCR assay. For TCR sequencing, RNA was extracted from every sample and reverse transcribed into cDNA to serve as template. SuperScript III was used to make first-strand cDNA, primed with a 2:1 mix of oligo-dT and random hexamers. A synthetic immune receptor repertoire was used to gauge amplification bias, and whatever bias remained was removed computationally. Sequencing of the libraries was done on Illumina HiSeq with 60 bp reads that cover the CDR3, reading from J toward V. From the authors' description of their analysis: Raw reads were preprocessed to remove errors, and CDR3 was defined according to IMGT conventions as the region from the conserved cysteine to phenylalanine. Clonality was computed as 1 minus the Shannon entropy, with the entropy normalized by log2 of the number of productive unique TCRs. Scalp TCRbeta sequences were cross-referenced with sorted blood CD4 and CD8 repertoires so that the CD4 or CD8 identity of scalp clones could be inferred. TCRdb took this table from immuneACCESS and kept in-frame rearrangements with V and J called. Such tables lack part of the clones; where checked against another copy, unresolved V genes explain under half of the gap, and the rest is unexplained. That table supplies the V and J calls and clone size; D and trimming were determined from the DNA. The table notes around 110,000 clones here, none of them singletons. Of the sample, 15% to 20% is held by the ten largest clones.

The sample was lesional skin. Recombination joined TRBV19 with TRBJ2-4, and 9 bases in between align with TRBD1. This TCR came from a C3H/HeJ mouse with alopecia areata. Mice from this strain have the MHC haplotype H2-k. CDR3 bases read: TGTGCCAGCAGTCCCGGGACAGGGAGGAGTCAAAAC. Translated, this gives CASSPGTGRSQN. The entire CDR3 protein is CASSPGTGRSQNTLYF.